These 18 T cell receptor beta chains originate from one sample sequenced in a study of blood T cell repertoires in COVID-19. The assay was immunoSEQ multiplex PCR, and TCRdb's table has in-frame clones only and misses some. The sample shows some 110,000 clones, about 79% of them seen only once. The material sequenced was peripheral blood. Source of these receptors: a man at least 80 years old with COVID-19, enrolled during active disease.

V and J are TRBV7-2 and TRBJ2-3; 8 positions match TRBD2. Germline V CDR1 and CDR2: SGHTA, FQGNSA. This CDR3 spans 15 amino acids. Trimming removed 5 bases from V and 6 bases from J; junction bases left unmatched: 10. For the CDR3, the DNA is TGTGCCAGCAGCGGAGATAGCGGGATCGTGGATACGCAGTATTTT. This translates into CASSGDSGIVDTQYF.

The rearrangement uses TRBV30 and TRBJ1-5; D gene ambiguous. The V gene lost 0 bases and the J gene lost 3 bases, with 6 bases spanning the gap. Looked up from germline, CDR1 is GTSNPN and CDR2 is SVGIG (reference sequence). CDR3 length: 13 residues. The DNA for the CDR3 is TGTGCCTGGAGTGTGCGGGACAATCAGCCCCAGCATTTT. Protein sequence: CAWSVRDNQPQHF.

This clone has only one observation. In DNA form, the CDR3 reads TGTGCCACCAGTGAGTCCGACTTATACTACGAGCAGTACTTC. Residues: CATSESDLYYEQYF. The V gene is TRBV24-1, the J gene TRBJ2-7; D ambiguous. CDR3 length equals 14 residues. Deletions cut 4 bases from V and 3 bases from J, with 12 bases between. Germline V gene lookup returns CDR1 KGHDR and CDR2 SFDVKD.

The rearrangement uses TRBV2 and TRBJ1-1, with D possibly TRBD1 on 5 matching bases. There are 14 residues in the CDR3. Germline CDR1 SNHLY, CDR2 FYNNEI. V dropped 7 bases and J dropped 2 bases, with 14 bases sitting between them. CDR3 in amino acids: CASKRQNTNTEAFF. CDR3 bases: TGTGCCAGCAAGAGACAGAATACTAACACTGAAGCTTTCTTT.

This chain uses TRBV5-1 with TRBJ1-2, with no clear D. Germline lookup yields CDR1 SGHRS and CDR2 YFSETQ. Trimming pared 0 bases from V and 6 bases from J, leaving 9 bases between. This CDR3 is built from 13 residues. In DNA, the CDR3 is TGCGCCAGCAGCTTGGAACTACTCGATGGCTACACCTTC. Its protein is CASSLELLDGYTF. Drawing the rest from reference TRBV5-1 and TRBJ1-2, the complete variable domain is KAGVTQTPRYLIKTRGQQVTLSCSPISGHRSVSWYQQTPGQGLQFLFEYFSETQRNKGNFPGRFSGRQFSNSRSEMNVSTLELGDSALYLCASSLELLDGYTFGSGTRLTVV.

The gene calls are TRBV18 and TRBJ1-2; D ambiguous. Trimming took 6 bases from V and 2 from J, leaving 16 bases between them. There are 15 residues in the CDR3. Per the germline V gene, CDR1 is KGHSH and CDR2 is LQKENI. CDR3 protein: CASSPPVTRNYGYTF. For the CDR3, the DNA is TGTGCCAGCTCCCCCCCGGTAACGAGGAACTATGGCTACACCTTC. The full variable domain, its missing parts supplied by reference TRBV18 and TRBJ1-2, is NAGVMQNPRHLVRRRGQEARLRCSPMKGHSHVYWYRQLPEEGLKFMVYLQKENIIDESGMPKERFSAEFPKEGPSILRIQQVVRGDSAAYFCASSPPVTRNYGYTFGSGTRLTVV.

CDR3 protein: CASSPKARLTDTQYF. CDR3 nucleotide sequence: TGTGCCAGCAGCCCTAAAGCCCGACTCACAGATACGCAGTATTTT. The chain joins TRBV7-9 to TRBJ2-3; D gene unclear. Trimming pared 5 bases from V and 2 bases from J, leaving 14 bases between. CDR1 is SEHNR and CDR2 is FQNEAQ in the germline V gene (reference sequence). This CDR3 has 15 residues.

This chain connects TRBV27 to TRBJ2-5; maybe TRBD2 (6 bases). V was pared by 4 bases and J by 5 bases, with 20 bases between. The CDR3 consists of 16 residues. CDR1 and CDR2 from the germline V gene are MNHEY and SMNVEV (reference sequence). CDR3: CASSSGPGTSRETQYF. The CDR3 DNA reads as TGTGCCAGCAGTTCGGGACCCGGGACTTCCCGGGAGACCCAGTACTTC.

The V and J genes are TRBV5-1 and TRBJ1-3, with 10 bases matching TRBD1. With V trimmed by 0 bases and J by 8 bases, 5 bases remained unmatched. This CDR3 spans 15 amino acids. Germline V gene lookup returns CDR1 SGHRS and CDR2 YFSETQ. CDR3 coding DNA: TGCGCCAGCAGCTTGGGACAGGGGGCTCAGGACACCATATATTTT. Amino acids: CASSLGQGAQDTIYF.

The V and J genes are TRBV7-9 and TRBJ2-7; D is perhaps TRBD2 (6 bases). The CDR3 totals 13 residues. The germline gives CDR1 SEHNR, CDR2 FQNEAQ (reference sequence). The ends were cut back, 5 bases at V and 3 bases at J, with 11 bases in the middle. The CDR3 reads CASSPGTHYEQYF. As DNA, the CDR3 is TGTGCCAGCAGCCCCGGGACTCACTACGAGCAGTACTTC. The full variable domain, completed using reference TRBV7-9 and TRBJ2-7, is DTGVSQNPRHKITKRGQNVTFRCDPISEHNRLYWYRQTLGQGPEFLTYFQNEAQLEKSRLLSDRFSAERPKGSFSTLEIQRTEQGDSAMYLCASSPGTHYEQYFGPGTRLTVT.

CDR3: CASSPHQSGELFF. The CDR3 DNA follows: TGTGCCAGCAGCCCCCATCAGTCCGGGGAGCTGTTTTTT. J is TRBJ2-2 and V is TRBV28; D is undetermined. Germline CDR1 MDHEN, CDR2 SYDVKM. The CDR3 has 13 residues. Trimming cost V 6 bases and J 6 bases, with 11 bases left between them.

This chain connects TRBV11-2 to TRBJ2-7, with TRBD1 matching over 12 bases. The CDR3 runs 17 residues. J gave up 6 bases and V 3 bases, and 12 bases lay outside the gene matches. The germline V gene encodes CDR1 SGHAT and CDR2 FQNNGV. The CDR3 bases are TGTGCCAGCAGCTTTAAAACACCGGGACAGGGGGCTTTCGAGCAGTACTTC. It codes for CASSFKTPGQGAFEQYF.

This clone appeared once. CDR3 sequence: CASSYSDRGDYGYTF. The CDR3 DNA follows: TGTGCCAGCAGTTACTCGGACAGGGGCGACTATGGCTACACCTTC. The J gene is TRBJ1-2, the V gene TRBV6-5; TRBD1 matches 9 bases. V lost 0 bases and J lost 3; bases outside the gene matches: 2. The CDR3 consists of 15 residues. Germline V gene lookup returns CDR1 MNHEY and CDR2 SVGAGI.

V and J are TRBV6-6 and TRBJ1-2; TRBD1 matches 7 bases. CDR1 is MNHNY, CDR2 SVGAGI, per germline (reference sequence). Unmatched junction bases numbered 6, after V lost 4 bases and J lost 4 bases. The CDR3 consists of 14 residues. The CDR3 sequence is CASSSTGLLYGYTF. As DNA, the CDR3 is TGTGCCAGCAGTTCGACAGGGTTGCTCTATGGCTACACCTTC.

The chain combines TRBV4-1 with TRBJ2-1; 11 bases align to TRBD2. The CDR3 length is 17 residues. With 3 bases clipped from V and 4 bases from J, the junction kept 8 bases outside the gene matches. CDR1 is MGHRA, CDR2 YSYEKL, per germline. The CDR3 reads CASSHLGLAGPYNEQFF. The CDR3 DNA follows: TGCGCCAGCAGCCATCTCGGACTAGCGGGCCCTTACAATGAGCAGTTCTTC.

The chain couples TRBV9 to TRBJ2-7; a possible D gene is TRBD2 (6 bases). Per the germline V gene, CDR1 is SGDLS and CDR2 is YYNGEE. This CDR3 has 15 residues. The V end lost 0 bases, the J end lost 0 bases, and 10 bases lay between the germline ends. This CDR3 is CASSVASATSYEQYF. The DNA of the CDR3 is TGTGCCAGCAGCGTAGCTAGCGCAACCTCCTACGAGCAGTACTTC.

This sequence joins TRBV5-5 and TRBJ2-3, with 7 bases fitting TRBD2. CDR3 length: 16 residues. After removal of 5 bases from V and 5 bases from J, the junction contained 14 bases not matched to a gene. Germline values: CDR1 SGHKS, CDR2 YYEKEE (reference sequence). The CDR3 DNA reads TGTGCCAGCAGTCCCTGGGTAGCGGGTCGGGGAGATACGCAGTATTTT. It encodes CASSPWVAGRGDTQYF.

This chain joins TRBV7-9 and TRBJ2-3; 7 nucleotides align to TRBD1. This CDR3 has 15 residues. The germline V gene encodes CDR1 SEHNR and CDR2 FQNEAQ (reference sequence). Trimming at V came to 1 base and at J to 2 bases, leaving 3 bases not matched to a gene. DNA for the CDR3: TGTGCCAGCAGCTTAGGGGACAGAGTCACAGATACGCAGTATTTT. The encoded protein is CASSLGDRVTDTQYF. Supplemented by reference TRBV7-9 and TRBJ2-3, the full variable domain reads DTGVSQNPRHKITKRGQNVTFRCDPISEHNRLYWYRQTLGQGPEFLTYFQNEAQLEKSRLLSDRFSAERPKGSFSTLEIQRTEQGDSAMYLCASSLGDRVTDTQYFGPGTRLTVL.